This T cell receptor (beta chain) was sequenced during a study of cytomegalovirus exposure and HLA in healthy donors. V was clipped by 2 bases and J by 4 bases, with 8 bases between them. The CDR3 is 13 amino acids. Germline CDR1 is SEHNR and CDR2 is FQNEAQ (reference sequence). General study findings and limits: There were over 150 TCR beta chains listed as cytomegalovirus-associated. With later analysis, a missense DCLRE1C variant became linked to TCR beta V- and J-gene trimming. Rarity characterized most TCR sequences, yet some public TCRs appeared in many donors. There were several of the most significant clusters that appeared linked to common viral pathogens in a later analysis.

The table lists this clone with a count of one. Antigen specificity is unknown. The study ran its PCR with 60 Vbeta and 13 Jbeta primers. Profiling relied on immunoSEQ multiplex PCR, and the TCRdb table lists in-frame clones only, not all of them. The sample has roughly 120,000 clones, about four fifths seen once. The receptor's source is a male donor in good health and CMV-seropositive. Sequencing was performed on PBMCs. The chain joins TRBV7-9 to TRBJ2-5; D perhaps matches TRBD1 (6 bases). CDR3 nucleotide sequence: TGTGCCAGCAGCTTAAGGGGGATAGAGACCCAGTACTTC. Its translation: CASSLRGIETQYF.